The 21 T cell receptor beta chains given below trace back to one sample, sequenced in a study of radiotherapy plus CTLA-4 blockade in lung cancer. Only in-frame clones appear in the TCRdb table, and some are missing; sequencing was by immunoSEQ multiplex PCR. The sample lists tens of thousands of clones; around three quarters were seen once. The sequencing here drew on peripheral blood, taken from a patient treated with radiotherapy plus ipilimumab. The receptors shown here come from a human donor with non-small cell lung cancer whose response to radiotherapy plus ipilimumab could not be evaluated.

The V gene is TRBV18, the J gene TRBJ2-7; 8 bases align to TRBD2. From germline, CDR1 is KGHSH and CDR2 LQKENI. The CDR3 extends over 15 amino acids. With 0 bases clipped from V and 7 bases from J, the junction kept 8 bases outside the gene matches. The CDR3 here is CASSPPGLEGWEQYF. CDR3 nucleotides: TGTGCCAGCTCACCACCGGGACTAGAAGGATGGGAGCAGTACTTC.

The CDR3 DNA is TGTGCCAGCAGTGAAAGGGGCGGGGAGCTGTTTTTT. Its translation: CASSERGGELFF. The genes are TRBV2 and TRBJ2-2; tentative D call: TRBD1 (5 bases). Trimming removed 2 bases from V and 7 bases from J, with 5 bases in between. This CDR3 spans 12 amino acids. The germline gives CDR1 SNHLY, CDR2 FYNNEI.

The chain uses TRBV28 and TRBJ2-5; 8 bases match TRBD1. The germline CDR1 and CDR2 sequences are MDHEN and SYDVKM. Unmatched junction bases numbered 3, after V lost 7 bases and J lost 5 bases. The CDR3 totals 12 residues. The CDR3 DNA reads TGTGCCAGCAACAGGGGGAAGGAGACCCAGTACTTC. It encodes CASNRGKETQYF.

The chain recombines TRBV2 with TRBJ2-4, with 11 bases aligning to TRBD2. The trim removed 6 bases at V and 9 bases at J, leaving 10 bases unmatched. The length of the CDR3 is 15 residues. Germline loops: CDR1 SNHLY, CDR2 FYNNEI. CDR3 DNA sequence: TGTGCCAGCAGAACTTTAGCGGGAGGGCCCAGCATTCAGTACTTC. It codes for CASRTLAGGPSIQYF.

This clone was seen a few times. The chain links TRBV27 to TRBJ2-1; D is undetermined. The CDR3 totals 14 residues. Between the trimmed V and J ends, which lost 3 bases and 6 bases, there was a span of 12 bases. Per the germline V gene, CDR1 is MNHEY and CDR2 is SMNVEV (reference sequence). In nucleotides, the CDR3 is TGTGCCAGCAGTTTCAGGCAGTCGATCAATGAGCAGTTCTTC. Protein product: CASSFRQSINEQFF.

This clone came up a few times. J is TRBJ2-1 and V is TRBV7-2; 9 positions match TRBD2. Looked up from germline, CDR1 is SGHTA and CDR2 is FQGNSA. This CDR3 has 15 residues. V dropped 2 bases and J dropped 7; count of bases not matched to a gene: 6. This chain's CDR3 is CASSLNAGGRNEQFF. CDR3 in DNA: TGTGCCAGCAGCTTAAATGCGGGAGGGCGAAATGAGCAGTTCTTC.

CDR3 amino acids: CASMVPGVHEQYF. In DNA, the CDR3 is TGTGCCAGCATGGTTCCAGGCGTCCACGAGCAGTACTTC. V usage is TRBV6-1 and J usage is TRBJ2-7, with D unclear. In germline, CDR1 is MNHNS, CDR2 SASEGT. The ends were cut back, 7 bases at V and 5 bases at J, with 15 bases in the middle. The CDR3 covers 13 residues.

The genes are TRBV14 and TRBJ2-7; D is perhaps TRBD2 (5 bases). CDR1 and CDR2 (germline): SGHDN, FVKESK. The CDR3 totals 14 residues. Between the trimmed V and J ends, which lost 1 base and 2 bases, there was a span of 9 bases. CDR3 in amino acids: CASSQGTGTYEQYF. In nucleotides, the CDR3 is TGTGCCAGCAGCCAAGGGACTGGCACCTACGAGCAGTACTTC. The entire variable domain, with the rest obtained from reference TRBV14 and TRBJ2-7, is as follows: EAGVTQFPSHSVIEKGQTVTLRCDPISGHDNLYWYRRVMGKEIKFLLHFVKESKQDESGMPNNRFLAERTGGTYSTLKVQPAELEDSGVYFCASSQGTGTYEQYFGPGTRLTVT.

The chain is built from TRBV4-1 and TRBJ1-3, with D uncertain. Germline CDR1 is MGHRA and CDR2 is YSYEKL. V gave up 4 bases and J gave up 0 bases, with 13 bases separating them. CDR3 size: 16 residues. The chain's CDR3 is CASSLIEGYSGNTIYF. In nucleotides, the CDR3 is TGCGCCAGCAGCCTTATTGAGGGTTACTCTGGAAACACCATATATTTT.

V and J are TRBV9 and TRBJ2-2, with a possible D match to TRBD2 (6 bases). Trimming took off 3 bases at V and 2 bases at J, with 8 bases between the two ends. In germline, CDR1 is SGDLS, CDR2 YYNGEE. The CDR3 is made up of 14 amino acids. This chain's CDR3 is CASSAGVNTGELFF. Here the CDR3 DNA reads TGTGCCAGCAGCGCGGGGGTAAACACCGGGGAGCTGTTTTTT.

This clone was seen just once. The V call is TRBV6-1, the J call TRBJ2-7; 8 bases fit TRBD1. This CDR3 has 14 residues. Germline assignment: CDR1 MNHNS and CDR2 SASEGT. J was trimmed by 3 bases and V by 5 bases; bases with no gene match: 6. CDR3 residues: CASSRTGTFYEQYF. CDR3 in DNA: TGTGCCAGCAGTCGGACAGGGACTTTCTACGAGCAGTACTTC.

The chain has TRBV5-1 and TRBJ1-2; D not resolved. CDR3 length equals 14 residues. Trimming left V 0 bases short and J 4 bases short, with 10 bases between. Germline loops: CDR1 SGHRS, CDR2 YFSETQ. The CDR3 reads CASSLAEGGYGYTF. The CDR3 DNA reads TGCGCCAGCAGCTTGGCCGAGGGAGGCTATGGCTACACCTTC.

DNA of the CDR3: TGCGCCAGCAGTTCGTGGCGGCCAGACTCCTACAATGAGCAGTTCTTC. Translating gives CASSSWRPDSYNEQFF. This chain connects TRBV23-1 to TRBJ2-1; D not certain. TRBV23-1 is placed among ORFs of uncertain function. CDR3 size: 16 residues. The V end lost 5 bases, the J end lost 0 bases, and 14 bases lay between the germline ends.

The V and J genes are TRBV2 and TRBJ2-5; D is unclear. The CDR3 is made up of 13 amino acids. Germline-derived CDR1 and CDR2 are SNHLY and FYNNEI. Between the trimmed V and J ends, which lost 3 bases and 5 bases, there was a span of 10 bases. As DNA, the CDR3 is TGTGCCAGCAGTGAGTCGGCCGGGGAGACCCAGTACTTC. It yields the protein CASSESAGETQYF.

This clone was recorded only once. This chain connects TRBV11-3 to TRBJ2-1, with 10 bases fitting TRBD2. Germline CDR1 SGHNT, CDR2 YENEEA. V trimming: 5 bases; J trimming: 0 bases; junction bases outside the gene matches: 16. CDR3 length: 20 residues. The CDR3 loop reads CASSPMELAGLLSSYNEQFF. In DNA form, the CDR3 reads TGTGCCAGCAGCCCCATGGAACTAGCGGGGCTACTTAGCTCCTACAATGAGCAGTTCTTC.

The V and J genes are TRBV9 and TRBJ2-7; TRBD1 aligns across 11 bases. This CDR3 region has 15 residues. Germline V gene data show CDR1 as SGDLS and CDR2 as YYNGEE. Trimming removed 3 bases from V and 5 bases from J; junction bases left unmatched: 7. The CDR3 protein is CASSALGTGGNEQYF. As DNA, the CDR3 is TGTGCCAGCAGCGCACTCGGGACAGGGGGGAACGAGCAGTACTTC.

V gene TRBV19 combines with J gene TRBJ1-1; 7 bases line up with TRBD1. The V segment lost 7 bases and the J segment 2 bases; nucleotides outside the gene matches: 7. Looked up from germline, CDR1 is LNHDA and CDR2 is SQIVND (reference sequence). The CDR3 spans 14 residues. CDR3 amino acids: CASTQTGINTEAFF. The CDR3 DNA reads as TGTGCCAGTACCCAGACAGGGATTAACACTGAAGCTTTCTTT.

This chain links TRBV6-5 with TRBJ1-2; D gene ambiguous. This CDR3 contains 11 residues. Germline V CDR1 and CDR2: MNHEY, SVGAGI. Trimming took off 2 bases at V and 7 bases at J, with 5 bases between the two ends. Here the CDR3 reads CASSYVGGYTF. In DNA, the CDR3 is TGTGCCAGCAGTTACGTCGGTGGCTACACCTTC.

The chain employs TRBV11-2 and TRBJ2-1; 9 nucleotides agree with TRBD2. V was clipped by 5 bases and J by 10 bases; unmatched bases: 12. Germline V gene sequence: CDR1 SGHAT, CDR2 FQNNGV. This CDR3 has 15 amino acids. The CDR3 DNA sequence: TGTGCCAGCAGCCCTAGTGCAGTTCTAGCGGGAGAGCAGTTCTTC. Its translation is CASSPSAVLAGEQFF.

This clone was counted between two and nine times. The chain carries TRBV6-6 and TRBJ1-1, with TRBD1 as a possible D gene (5 bases). The V gene's germline CDR1 is MNHNY and CDR2 SVGAGI (reference sequence). The CDR3 consists of 13 residues. Trimming removed 5 bases from V and 1 base from J, with 8 bases in between. The CDR3 here is CASSPTANTEAFF. CDR3 DNA sequence: TGTGCCAGCAGTCCGACAGCGAACACTGAAGCTTTCTTT.

The chain links TRBV5-1 to TRBJ1-1, with a possible D match to TRBD1 (6 bases). CDR1 is SGHRS, CDR2 YFSETQ, per germline. V was shortened by 3 bases and J by 5 bases, with 14 bases between the two germline ends. The CDR3 covers 14 residues. CDR3 DNA: TGCGCCAGCAGCTCAGAGGGGGTTCGAACTGAAGCTTTCTTT. Its protein product is CASSSEGVRTEAFF.